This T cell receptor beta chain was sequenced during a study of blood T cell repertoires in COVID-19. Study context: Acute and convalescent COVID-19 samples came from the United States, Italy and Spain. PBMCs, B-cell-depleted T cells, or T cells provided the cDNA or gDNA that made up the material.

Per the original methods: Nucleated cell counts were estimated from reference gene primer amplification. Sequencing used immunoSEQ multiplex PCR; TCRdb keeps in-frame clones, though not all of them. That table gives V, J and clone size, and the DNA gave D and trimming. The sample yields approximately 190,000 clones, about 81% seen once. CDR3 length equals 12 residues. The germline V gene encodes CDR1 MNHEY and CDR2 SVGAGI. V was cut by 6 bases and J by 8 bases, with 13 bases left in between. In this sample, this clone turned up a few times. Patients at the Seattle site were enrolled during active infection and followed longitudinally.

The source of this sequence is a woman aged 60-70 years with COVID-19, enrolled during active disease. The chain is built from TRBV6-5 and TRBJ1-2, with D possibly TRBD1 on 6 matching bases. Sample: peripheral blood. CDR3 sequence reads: CASRNPGQGYTF. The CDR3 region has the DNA TGTGCCAGCAGAAACCCGGGACAAGGCTACACCTTC.